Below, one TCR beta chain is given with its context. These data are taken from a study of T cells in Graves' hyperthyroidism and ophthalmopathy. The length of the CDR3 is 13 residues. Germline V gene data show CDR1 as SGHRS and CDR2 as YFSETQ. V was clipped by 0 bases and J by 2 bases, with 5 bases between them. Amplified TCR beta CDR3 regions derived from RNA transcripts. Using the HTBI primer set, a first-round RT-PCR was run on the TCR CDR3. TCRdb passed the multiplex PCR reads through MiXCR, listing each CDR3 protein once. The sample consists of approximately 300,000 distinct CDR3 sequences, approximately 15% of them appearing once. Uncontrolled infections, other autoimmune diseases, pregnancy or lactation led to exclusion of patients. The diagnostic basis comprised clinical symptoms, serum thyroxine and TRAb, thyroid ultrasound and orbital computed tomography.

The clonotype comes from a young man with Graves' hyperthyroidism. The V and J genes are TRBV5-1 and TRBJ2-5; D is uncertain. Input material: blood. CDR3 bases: TGCGCCAGCAGCTTGGATCCGCAAGAGACCCAGTACTTC. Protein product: CASSLDPQETQYF.